Below are 12 T cell receptor beta chains sequenced from a single sample in a study of human T cells and chemical hapten exposure. TCRdb re-derived calls from the RACE reads in MiXCR, one entry per CDR3 protein. The sample consists of 73,000 or so distinct CDR3 sequences, 8.5% of them appearing once. Time point specified: patch test 2, 6 weeks after DPC sensitization. The sample's treatment: therapeutic diphenylcyclopropenone sensitization with weekly scalp DPC. The sample consisted of whole blood, taken in connection with sensitization to the hapten diphenylcyclopropenone (DPC). These receptors all stem from a woman aged 50 to 60 with alopecia areata. Some clones in this sample may be carry-over from other donors' samples.

The V call is TRBV11-2, the J call TRBJ1-1, with D possibly being TRBD1 (5 bases). The germline V gene has CDR1 SGHAT and CDR2 FQNNGV. Deletions cut 7 bases from V and 4 bases from J, with 16 bases between. CDR3 length: 14 amino acids. The CDR3 coding sequence is TGTGCCAGCACTCAGGGTAATAGTGGCACTGAAGCTTTCTTT. Amino acid sequence: CASTQGNSGTEAFF. Together with reference TRBV11-2 and TRBJ1-1, the CDR3 gives the full variable domain: EAGVAQSPRYKIIEKRQSVAFWCNPISGHATLYWYQQILGQGPKLLIQFQNNGVVDDSQLPKDRFSAERLKGVDSTLKIQPAKLEDSAVYLCASTQGNSGTEAFFGQGTRLTVV.

This clonotype occurred many times. The V and J genes are TRBV4-3 and TRBJ1-3; D uncertain. Trimming took off 3 bases at V and 2 bases at J, with 11 bases between the two ends. In germline, CDR1 is LGHNA, CDR2 YSLEER. The CDR3 spans 15 residues. The CDR3 region is CASSQQVYAGNTIYF. In DNA form, the CDR3 reads TGCGCCAGCAGCCAGCAGGTTTATGCTGGAAACACCATATATTTT.

V gene TRBV5-4 combines with J gene TRBJ2-3, with TRBD2 identical over 8 bases. Trimming took 3 bases from V and 3 from J; bases not matched to a gene: 6. This CDR3 has 15 residues. From germline, CDR1 is SGHNT and CDR2 YYREEE (reference sequence). The CDR3 region has the DNA TGTGCCAGCAGCTCAATAGCGGGACTTACAGATACGCAGTATTTT. The encoded protein is CASSSIAGLTDTQYF. Looking up the rest from reference TRBV5-4 and TRBJ2-3 gives the full variable domain: ETGVTQSPTHLIKTRGQQVTLRCSSQSGHNTVSWYQQALGQGPQFIFQYYREEENGRGNFPPRFSGLQFPNYSSELNVNALELDDSALYLCASSSIAGLTDTQYFGPGTRLTVL.

The sample holds a few counts of this clonotype. The V and J genes are TRBV2 and TRBJ1-3; D is ambiguous. This CDR3 spans 14 amino acids. Germline V gives CDR1 SNHLY, CDR2 FYNNEI. V was pared by 3 bases and J by 0 bases, with 6 bases between. The CDR3: CASSEGSSGNTIYF. The CDR3, as DNA: TGTGCCAGCAGTGAGGGGAGCTCTGGAAACACCATATATTTT.

This clonotype was seen more than once but under ten times. V is TRBV2 and J is TRBJ2-3; TRBD2 aligns across 9 bases. The CDR3 is 15 amino acids. The V gene's germline CDR1 is SNHLY and CDR2 FYNNEI. Unmatched junction bases numbered 4, after V lost 6 bases and J lost 0 bases. CDR3 sequence (DNA): TGTGCCAGCAGGATAACTAGCGGGAGCACAGATACGCAGTATTTT. Its protein is CASRITSGSTDTQYF.

This clonotype has a count of ten or more. The CDR3 spells CASSPNVGVSTDTQYF. The CDR3, as DNA: TGTGCCAGCTCACCAAACGTAGGGGTCAGCACAGATACGCAGTATTTT. V is TRBV18 and J is TRBJ2-3; weak D call: TRBD1 (5 bases). Trimming removed 2 bases at V and 0 bases at J, with 12 bases between. Looked up from germline, CDR1 is KGHSH and CDR2 is LQKENI. The CDR3 has 16 amino acids.

This clonotype appeared many times. The chain is built from TRBV28 and TRBJ1-2; unclear D gene. Looked up from germline, CDR1 is MDHEN and CDR2 is SYDVKM. V was trimmed by 3 bases and J by 4 bases, leaving 6 bases between them. The CDR3 is 12 amino acids. In nucleotides, the CDR3 is TGTGCCAGCAGTTTCCGGGGCTATGGCTACACCTTC. Translation gives CASSFRGYGYTF.

The chain uses TRBV7-9 and TRBJ2-1, with TRBD2 matching over 10 bases. The CDR3 is made up of 15 amino acids. With 5 bases clipped from V and 7 bases from J, the junction kept 8 bases outside the gene matches. Germline CDR1 reads SEHNR; CDR2 reads FQNEAQ (reference sequence). The CDR3 DNA is TGTGCCAGCAGCCCAGCGGGAGGGCCGGAGAATGAGCAGTTCTTC. The encoded protein is CASSPAGGPENEQFF.

The rearrangement links TRBV12-3 or TRBV12-4 to TRBJ1-1; no reliable D call. The CDR3 contains 14 residues. Trimming took off 0 bases at V and 4 bases at J, with 9 bases between the two ends. CDR3 coding DNA: TGTGCCAGCAGTTTAGCGGGGTCCGGCACTGAAGCTTTCTTT. It encodes CASSLAGSGTEAFF.

In DNA, the CDR3 is TGTGCCAGCAGTAAGCCGGCCAAAGGGCAGCCCCAGCATTTT. Its translation is CASSKPAKGQPQHF. The chain links TRBV6-2 or TRBV6-3 to TRBJ1-5; D is uncertain. The CDR3 totals 14 residues. V lost 5 bases to trimming and J lost 7 bases, with 15 bases between them. Germline V gene lookup returns CDR1 MNHEY and CDR2 SVGEGT.

This clonotype came up many times. The chain is built from TRBV7-3 and TRBJ1-2; possibly TRBD1 for D (5 bases). This CDR3 has 13 amino acids. V was shortened by 3 bases and J by 6 bases, with 11 bases between the two germline ends. Germline lookup yields CDR1 SGHTA and CDR2 FQGTGA. Here the CDR3 reads CASSFSRDHGYTF. The CDR3 DNA is TGTGCCAGCAGCTTTTCCAGGGATCATGGCTACACCTTC.

V usage is TRBV9 and J usage is TRBJ1-2; D perhaps matches TRBD1 (5 bases). Germline V gives CDR1 SGDLS, CDR2 YYNGEE. Trimming removed 0 bases at V and 14 bases at J, with 20 bases between. The CDR3 length is 14 residues. The CDR3, as DNA: TGTGCCAGCAGCGTAGGTAGCGAGGGACTCCTGCCTACCTTC. This sequence encodes CASSVGSEGLLPTF.